This paragraph covers one TCR beta chain sequence. What it binds is unknown. Premalignant or tumor cells were enriched by macro-dissection after pathologic assessment. The data belong to a study of immune evolution from preneoplasia to lung adenocarcinoma. Study at large: HLA loss of heterozygosity: less than 9% AIS, about 15% MIA, 30% to 35% ADC, none AAH. General study points: Later-stage lesions seemingly showed higher T cell density and diversity than normal lung. Top clone share appeared to fall from AAH through AIS, MIA, adenocarcinoma.

CDR1 is MGHRA and CDR2 is YSYEKL in the germline V gene. V gave up 6 bases and J gave up 7 bases, with 14 bases separating them. The CDR3 length is 13 residues. The repertoire was sequenced with immunoSEQ multiplex PCR; TCRdb's copy has only in-frame clones and lacks some. This sample has 23,000 or so clones, with roughly 75% found just once. The source material was FFPE invasive lung adenocarcinoma tissue. This TCR came from a person aged 60 to 70 with lung adenocarcinoma. The chain recombines TRBV4-1 with TRBJ2-3; the D gene is possibly TRBD1 (5 bases). DNA for the CDR3: TGCGCCAGCAGGCCCACAGGCGCGAATACGCAGTATTTT. Translation: CASRPTGANTQYF.